The 11 T cell receptor beta chains listed next were all sequenced from one sample in a study of blood T cell repertoires in COVID-19. Using immunoSEQ multiplex PCR, the repertoire was profiled, and TCRdb retains in-frame clones only, with some absent. The table has some 100,000 clones, 80% seen once; the top ten hold approximately 15%. Sequencing was performed on peripheral blood. These receptors all come from a human donor in a cohort sampled during active COVID-19.

The chain carries TRBV2 and TRBJ2-2, with D possibly TRBD1 on 6 matching bases. Between the trimmed V and J ends, which lost 6 bases and 6 bases, there was a span of 8 bases. Germline CDR1 reads SNHLY; CDR2 reads FYNNEI. The CDR3 covers 12 residues. The CDR3 coding sequence is TGTGCCAGCAGCAAGGGGGCCGGGGAGCTGTTTTTT. Translation gives CASSKGAGELFF. The full variable domain, in which reference TRBV2 and TRBJ2-2 provide the parts outside the CDR3, is EPEVTQTPSHQVTQMGQEVILRCVPISNHLYFYWYRQILGQKVEFLVSFYNNEISEKSEIFDDQFSVERPDGSNFTLKIRSTKLEDSAMYFCASSKGAGELFFGEGSRLTVL.

The rearrangement links TRBV3-1 (or the pseudogene TRBV3-2) to TRBJ1-2; D might be TRBD1 (6 bases). The CDR3 contains 15 residues. Trimming shortened V by 3 bases and J by 2 bases, and 13 bases separated the two germline ends. Germline-derived CDR1 and CDR2 are LGHDT and YNNKEL (reference sequence). CDR3 loop: CASSHLTGTNYGYTF. The CDR3 bases are TGTGCCAGCAGCCACCTAACAGGGACCAACTATGGCTACACCTTC.

The chain combines TRBV11-2 with TRBJ1-1, with TRBD1 as a possible D gene (6 bases). Germline V lookup: CDR1 SGHAT, CDR2 FQNNGV. The CDR3 loop spans 16 amino acids. The ends were cut back, 5 bases at V and 1 base at J, with 17 bases in the middle. CDR3 DNA: TGTGCCAGCAGCCTAACAGGGTCCCTAGGGAACACTGAAGCTTTCTTT. It yields the protein CASSLTGSLGNTEAFF.

The chain combines TRBV19 with TRBJ2-7; TRBD2 matches 14 bases. The V gene end was trimmed by 6 bases and the J gene end by 2 bases; junction bases not matched to a gene: 18. Germline CDR1 reads LNHDA; CDR2 reads SQIVND (reference sequence). The CDR3 length is 20 residues. The DNA for the CDR3 is TGTGCCAGTAGGGGCGGTGCTACCGGGACTAGCGGGAGACCTCCCTACGAGCAGTACTTC. Amino acids: CASRGGATGTSGRPPYEQYF.

The sample holds a few counts of this clone. V gene TRBV2 combines with J gene TRBJ1-2; D is ambiguous. The CDR3 contains 14 residues. The V end lost 6 bases, the J end lost 4 bases, and 15 bases lay between the germline ends. The germline V gene has CDR1 SNHLY and CDR2 FYNNEI. CDR3 nucleotides: TGTGCCAGCAGCCTCTCTATGCCCTCCTATGGCTACACCTTC. This encodes CASSLSMPSYGYTF.

The chain is built from TRBV6-4 and TRBJ1-1; D perhaps matches TRBD1 (6 bases). V dropped 7 bases and J dropped 0 bases, with 15 bases sitting between them. In germline, CDR1 is MRHNA, CDR2 SNTAGT. The CDR3 contains 15 residues. The CDR3 spells CASTHPGQMNTEAFF. The CDR3 coding sequence is TGTGCCAGCACTCACCCGGGACAAATGAACACTGAAGCTTTCTTT.

The chain uses TRBV5-1 and TRBJ2-1; 9 bases are shared with TRBD1. Germline assignment: CDR1 SGHRS and CDR2 YFSETQ. Trimming removed 0 bases from V and 10 bases from J; junction bases left unmatched: 2. The CDR3 totals 13 residues. The CDR3 region is CASSLGGTGEQFF. The CDR3 nucleotides are TGCGCCAGCAGCTTGGGAGGGACAGGGGAGCAGTTCTTC. Complete variable domain (other parts from reference TRBV5-1 and TRBJ2-1): KAGVTQTPRYLIKTRGQQVTLSCSPISGHRSVSWYQQTPGQGLQFLFEYFSETQRNKGNFPGRFSGRQFSNSRSEMNVSTLELGDSALYLCASSLGGTGEQFFGPGTRLTVL.

The V gene is TRBV18, the J gene TRBJ2-2, with a tentative D call TRBD1 (5 bases). Germline CDR1 is KGHSH and CDR2 is LQKENI. The CDR3 contains 17 residues. V was cut by 3 bases and J by 2 bases, with 16 bases left in between. This CDR3 is CASSPYATATNTGELFF. CDR3 DNA sequence: TGTGCCAGCTCACCCTATGCGACAGCGACAAACACCGGGGAGCTGTTTTTT.

V is TRBV5-1 and J is TRBJ2-3; 7 bases line up with TRBD2. J was trimmed by 0 bases and V by 4 bases; bases with no gene match: 8. Germline CDR1 SGHRS, CDR2 YFSETQ. This CDR3 has 16 residues. CDR3 region: CASSAGAGFSTDTQYF. The DNA for the CDR3 is TGCGCCAGCAGCGCCGGAGCGGGGTTTAGCACAGATACGCAGTATTTT.

The chain employs TRBV12-5 and TRBJ2-6, with a weak D call TRBD2 (5 bases). CDR1 LGHNT and CDR2 FRNRAP come from the germline V gene. With 9 bases removed from V and 3 bases from J, the gap between germline ends came to 27 bases. The CDR3 is made up of 19 amino acids. CDR3 protein: CARGPSLRVRVGGANVLTF. The DNA of the CDR3 is TGTGCTAGGGGCCCCTCGCTTCGGGTGAGGGTAGGTGGGGCCAACGTCCTGACTTTC. The whole variable domain, remainder taken from reference TRBV12-5 and TRBJ2-6, is DARVTQTPRHKVTEMGQEVTMRCQPILGHNTVFWYRQTMMQGLELLAYFRNRAPLDDSGMPKDRFSAEMPDATLATLKIQPSEPRDSAVYFCARGPSLRVRVGGANVLTFGAGSRLTVL.

The chain uses TRBV5-1 and TRBJ2-7, with D perhaps TRBD1 (5 bases). CDR3 length: 12 amino acids. CDR1 and CDR2 (germline): SGHRS, YFSETQ. V was pared by 2 bases and J by 7 bases, with 10 bases between. The CDR3 DNA reads TGCGCCAGCAGCTTCAGGGTAGGTGAGCAGTACTTC. As protein: CASSFRVGEQYF. Full variable domain (missing parts from reference TRBV5-1 and TRBJ2-7): KAGVTQTPRYLIKTRGQQVTLSCSPISGHRSVSWYQQTPGQGLQFLFEYFSETQRNKGNFPGRFSGRQFSNSRSEMNVSTLELGDSALYLCASSFRVGEQYFGPGTRLTVT.